The 26 T cell receptor beta chains reported below all come from one sample, sequenced in a study of circulating and synovial CD4+ cells in juvenile arthritis (dated by TCRdb to the mid-2010s). Libraries were built with the immunoSEQ multiplex PCR assay. Imported from immuneACCESS, the table was reduced by TCRdb to in-frame sequences with V and J called. These copies leave out some clones; in studies compared against another copy, an unresolved V gene accounts for under half, and the cause of the remainder is not known. The sample yields about 16,000 clones; approximately 89% were counted once. Roughly 0.75% of the sample belongs to the ten largest clones. Sequencing was performed on CD4+ T cells from blood. These receptors came from a human donor with juvenile idiopathic arthritis.

Written as DNA, the CDR3 is TGTGCCAGCAGCAAGACTAGCGGGAGACTTGAGCAGTACTTC. Translated: CASSKTSGRLEQYF. The chain couples TRBV7-2 to TRBJ2-5, with 12 positions matching TRBD2. Germline lookup yields CDR1 SGHTA and CDR2 FQGNSA. The CDR3 runs to 14 residues. V lost 5 bases to trimming and J lost 11 bases; unmatched junction nucleotides: 9.

The chain carries TRBV7-6 and TRBJ2-1, with TRBD2 identical over 12 bases. CDR3 length: 18 amino acids. From germline, CDR1 is SGHVS and CDR2 FNYEAQ. V shed 6 bases and J 8 bases; nucleotides not matched to a gene: 17. The CDR3 DNA sequence: TGTGCCAGCAGTCCTAGCGGGGGGGGAGACGGAGGGCGGGATGAGCAGTTCTTC. Protein: CASSPSGGGDGGRDEQFF.

The V and J genes are TRBV10-3 and TRBJ1-1; a possible D gene is TRBD1 (5 bases). The CDR3 has 16 residues. V gave up 4 bases and J gave up 5 bases, with 20 bases separating them. The V gene's germline CDR1 is ENHRY and CDR2 SYGVKD. CDR3 DNA sequence: TGTGCCATCAGTGCGGCGGCCAGGGCGATCCGGACTGAAGCTTTCTTT. Encoded protein: CAISAAARAIRTEAFF.

This clone appeared once. The chain joins TRBV11-2 to TRBJ1-2; 10 bases agree with TRBD1. Per the germline V gene, CDR1 is SGHAT and CDR2 is FQNNGV. The V gene end was trimmed by 8 bases and the J gene end by 4 bases; junction bases not matched to a gene: 7. The CDR3 length is 14 residues. Here the CDR3 reads CASRQTGGSYGYTF. For the CDR3, the DNA is TGTGCCAGCCGTCAGACAGGGGGCAGCTATGGCTACACCTTC.

The rearrangement uses TRBV4-3 and TRBJ2-3, with 9 bases aligning to TRBD2. J was trimmed by 7 bases and V by 1 base; bases with no gene match: 6. The CDR3 has 15 amino acids. CDR1 LGHNA and CDR2 YSLEER come from the germline V gene. The CDR3 sequence: CASSQAHSGRNTQYF. The CDR3 nucleotides are TGCGCCAGCAGCCAAGCTCACAGCGGGAGGAATACGCAGTATTTT.

The chain carries TRBV13 and TRBJ2-1; 9 bases are a match to TRBD1. The CDR3 runs 12 residues. V was pared by 5 bases and J by 13 bases, with 6 bases of the junction left unmatched. CDR1 is PRHDT and CDR2 is FYEKMQ in the germline V gene (reference sequence). In DNA, the CDR3 is TGTGCCAGCAGCAAGGACAGGGGTTCTCAGTTCTTC. It is translated as CASSKDRGSQFF.

The V gene is TRBV30, the J gene TRBJ1-1, with D hard to call. CDR3 length equals 13 residues. V lost 2 bases to trimming and J lost 3 bases, with 10 bases between them. Germline V CDR1 and CDR2: GTSNPN, SVGIG (reference sequence). The CDR3 is CAWSQESDTEAFF. CDR3 coding DNA: TGTGCCTGGAGTCAGGAATCGGACACTGAAGCTTTCTTT.

The V and J genes are TRBV30 and TRBJ2-7, with TRBD2 matching over 8 bases. The CDR3 length is 13 residues. Germline CDR1 GTSNPN, CDR2 SVGIG (reference sequence). V was pared by 1 base and J by 6 bases, with 5 bases of the junction left unmatched. This CDR3 is CAWSDGLAGEQYF. The CDR3 DNA sequence: TGTGCCTGGAGTGACGGGCTAGCGGGCGAGCAGTACTTC.

V gene TRBV5-1 combines with J gene TRBJ2-1, with TRBD2 as a possible D gene (6 bases). CDR1 is SGHRS, CDR2 YFSETQ, per germline. Trimming shortened V by 1 base and J by 7 bases, and 15 bases separated the two germline ends. The length of the CDR3 is 15 residues. CDR3 in amino acids: CASSLRAGLTNEQFF. The CDR3 nucleotides read TGCGCCAGCAGCTTGAGAGCGGGCCTAACGAATGAGCAGTTCTTC.

In this sample, this clone turned up once. The chain carries TRBV7-9 and TRBJ1-1; D gene unclear. Germline loops: CDR1 SEHNR, CDR2 FQNEAQ (reference sequence). This CDR3 region has 15 residues. Trimming left V 0 bases short and J 1 base short, with 9 bases between. The CDR3 coding sequence is TGTGCCAGCAGCTTAGCCGGACTCGCGAACACTGAAGCTTTCTTT. Its translation is CASSLAGLANTEAFF. Full variable domain (outside the CDR3, taken from reference TRBV7-9 and TRBJ1-1): DTGVSQNPRHKITKRGQNVTFRCDPISEHNRLYWYRQTLGQGPEFLTYFQNEAQLEKSRLLSDRFSAERPKGSFSTLEIQRTEQGDSAMYLCASSLAGLANTEAFFGQGTRLTVV.

This chain connects TRBV6-6 to TRBJ2-2, with 8 positions matching TRBD1. The CDR3 has 15 residues. The V and J ends lost 6 bases and 6 bases, in that order; junction bases with no gene match: 9. Germline-derived CDR1 and CDR2 are MNHNY and SVGAGI (reference sequence). CDR3 sequence: CASRPTGAKSGELFF. CDR3 DNA sequence: TGTGCCAGCAGGCCGACAGGGGCGAAATCCGGGGAGCTGTTTTTT.

The rearrangement uses TRBV9 and TRBJ1-2, with 7 nucleotides matching TRBD1. Trimming removed 4 bases from V and 6 bases from J; junction bases left unmatched: 6. This CDR3 is built from 13 residues. Germline assignment: CDR1 SGDLS and CDR2 YYNGEE. This chain's CDR3 is CASSPGGTDGYTF. CDR3 sequence (DNA): TGTGCCAGCAGCCCAGGGGGAACTGATGGCTACACCTTC.

This chain links TRBV7-9 with TRBJ2-2; TRBD2 matches 16 bases. Trimming removed 5 bases from V and 6 bases from J; junction bases left unmatched: 9. Germline CDR1 reads SEHNR; CDR2 reads FQNEAQ (reference sequence). The CDR3 loop spans 18 amino acids. This chain's CDR3 is CASSGGTSGGASPGELFF. The CDR3 nucleotides are TGTGCCAGCAGCGGAGGGACTAGCGGGGGGGCCTCCCCCGGGGAGCTGTTTTTT. Complete variable domain (other parts from reference TRBV7-9 and TRBJ2-2): DTGVSQNPRHKITKRGQNVTFRCDPISEHNRLYWYRQTLGQGPEFLTYFQNEAQLEKSRLLSDRFSAERPKGSFSTLEIQRTEQGDSAMYLCASSGGTSGGASPGELFFGEGSRLTVL.

The V call is TRBV5-1, the J call TRBJ2-1; 12 bases fit TRBD2. Trimming cost V 4 bases and J 8 bases; bases outside gene matches: 7. Per the germline V gene, CDR1 is SGHRS and CDR2 is YFSETQ. The CDR3 length is 15 residues. The CDR3 sequence: CASSPGTSGLHEQFF. The CDR3 nucleotides read TGCGCCAGCAGCCCGGGGACTAGCGGGCTCCATGAGCAGTTCTTC.

The V and J genes are TRBV6-5 and TRBJ2-1; 9 positions match TRBD2. The CDR3 extends over 13 amino acids. J was trimmed by 5 bases and V by 6 bases; bases with no gene match: 2. Germline CDR1 MNHEY, CDR2 SVGAGI. This chain's CDR3 is CASRGTSNNEQFF. The CDR3 region has the DNA TGTGCCAGCAGAGGGACTAGCAACAATGAGCAGTTCTTC.

The rearrangement joins TRBV15 to TRBJ1-2; D ambiguous. With 0 bases removed from V and 4 bases from J, the gap between germline ends came to 6 bases. The germline gives CDR1 LNHNV, CDR2 YYDKDF (reference sequence). The CDR3 covers 13 residues. Here the CDR3 DNA reads TGTGCCACCAGCAGAGATCCGGGCTATGGCTACACCTTC. It translates to CATSRDPGYGYTF. Complete variable domain (other parts from reference TRBV15 and TRBJ1-2): DAMVIQNPRYQVTQFGKPVTLSCSQTLNHNVMYWYQQKSSQAPKLLFHYYDKDFNNEADTPDNFQSRRPNTSFCFLDIRSPGLGDTAMYLCATSRDPGYGYTFGSGTRLTVV.

The J gene is TRBJ2-7, the V gene TRBV7-9, with TRBD2 as a possible D gene (5 bases). Germline values: CDR1 SEHNR, CDR2 FQNEAQ (reference sequence). The CDR3 length is 13 residues. V lost 1 base to trimming and J lost 9 bases, with 13 bases between them. Here the CDR3 reads CASSLDWAGGQYF. Here the CDR3 DNA reads TGTGCCAGCAGCTTAGACTGGGCGGGCGGGCAGTACTTC.

The chain recombines TRBV5-6 with TRBJ2-5; D remains ambiguous. CDR3 size: 12 residues. Trimming took 2 bases from V and 5 from J, leaving 7 bases between them. From germline, CDR1 is SGHDT and CDR2 YYEEEE. The CDR3 nucleotides read TGTGCCAGCAGCTTTTATCGGGAGACCCAGTACTTC. The encoded protein is CASSFYRETQYF.

The chain combines TRBV7-9 with TRBJ2-5; D not resolved. The V end was cut by 5 bases, the J end by 5 bases, with 9 bases between. The CDR3 length is 12 residues. The germline gives CDR1 SEHNR, CDR2 FQNEAQ (reference sequence). CDR3 DNA: TGTGCCAGCAGCCCCGTCCAGGAGACCCAGTACTTC. Encoded protein: CASSPVQETQYF.

V usage is TRBV7-2 and J usage is TRBJ1-5; TRBD1 agrees at 10 bases. There are 15 residues in the CDR3. J was trimmed by 5 bases and V by 2 bases; bases with no gene match: 3. The germline V gene encodes CDR1 SGHTA and CDR2 FQGNSA. CDR3 sequence: CASSLWGTGDQPQHF. The CDR3, as DNA: TGTGCCAGCAGCTTATGGGGGACAGGGGATCAGCCCCAGCATTTT.

In its sample, this clone was seen once. The rearrangement uses TRBV5-1 and TRBJ1-5; perhaps TRBD1 as D (5 bases). This CDR3 is built from 15 residues. V was shortened by 0 bases and J by 3 bases, with 10 bases between the two germline ends. CDR1 is SGHRS, CDR2 YFSETQ, per germline. CDR3 residues: CASSLASGPNQPQHF. The DNA for the CDR3 is TGCGCCAGCAGCTTGGCCTCAGGGCCCAATCAGCCCCAGCATTTT. Together with reference TRBV5-1 and TRBJ1-5, the CDR3 gives the full variable domain: KAGVTQTPRYLIKTRGQQVTLSCSPISGHRSVSWYQQTPGQGLQFLFEYFSETQRNKGNFPGRFSGRQFSNSRSEMNVSTLELGDSALYLCASSLASGPNQPQHFGDGTRLSIL.

Regarding this clone: This sample includes further DNA sequences coding for the same CDR3. The V call is TRBV6-5, the J call TRBJ2-7; 8 bases are shared with TRBD2. Looked up from germline, CDR1 is MNHEY and CDR2 is SVGAGI. The CDR3 extends over 14 amino acids. Unmatched junction bases numbered 6, after V lost 2 bases and J lost 6 bases. The CDR3 nucleotides are TGTGCCAGCAGTTACCCGGGACTAGAAGGCGAGCAGTACTTC. Amino acids: CASSYPGLEGEQYF.

The V gene is TRBV28, the J gene TRBJ1-3, with D possibly matching TRBD1 (5 bases). There are 12 residues in the CDR3. The germline V and J ends were trimmed by 4 bases and 5 bases, with 6 bases remaining between them. CDR1 and CDR2 (germline): MDHEN, SYDVKM. The CDR3 nucleotides read TGTGCCAGCAGTTCAGGGAGAAACACCATATATTTT. Residues: CASSSGRNTIYF.

A remark on this clone: This same CDR3 is encoded by further DNA sequences in the sample. The chain couples TRBV30 to TRBJ1-6; perhaps TRBD1 as D (6 bases). Trimming pared 5 bases from V and 7 bases from J, leaving 9 bases between. Per the germline V gene, CDR1 is GTSNPN and CDR2 is SVGIG (reference sequence). This CDR3 is 12 amino acids long. CDR3 residues: CAWDRLNSPLHF. In DNA form, the CDR3 reads TGTGCCTGGGACAGGTTAAATTCACCCCTCCACTTT. The full variable domain, with the rest looked up from reference TRBV30 and TRBJ1-6, is SQTIHQWPATLVQPVGSPLSLECTVEGTSNPNLYWYRQAAGRGLQLLFYSVGIGQISSEVPQNLSASRPQDRQFILSSKKLLLSDSGFYLCAWDRLNSPLHFGNGTRLTVT.

J is TRBJ1-1 and V is TRBV10-3; 9 bases are shared with TRBD1. The germline V gene has CDR1 ENHRY and CDR2 SYGVKD. The trim removed 4 bases at V and 1 base at J, leaving 1 base unmatched. The CDR3 has 14 residues. CDR3 in DNA: TGTGCCATCAGTGTGGGACAGGGGAACACTGAAGCTTTCTTT. As protein: CAISVGQGNTEAFF.

This sequence joins TRBV6-1 and TRBJ2-5, with 9 bases that match TRBD2. CDR3 length: 18 amino acids. V shed 4 bases and J 4 bases; nucleotides not matched to a gene: 16. The germline V gene encodes CDR1 MNHNS and CDR2 SASEGT. Here the CDR3 reads CASSVRIGAGGPSETQYF. CDR3 nucleotide sequence: TGTGCCAGCAGTGTGCGAATAGGGGCGGGAGGGCCCTCAGAGACCCAGTACTTC.